This T cell receptor (beta chain) comes out of a study of beta chain features in type 1 diabetes. As for the study in general: Healthy donors and patients showed comparable age, gender and cell yields. Examination covered roughly 100,000,000 sorted cells spanning all samples.

The CDR3 loop spans 14 amino acids. Looked up from germline, CDR1 is LNHNV and CDR2 is YYDKDF (reference sequence). V lost 0 bases and J 3 bases, leaving 9 bases between the germline ends. Every participating donor gave one draw, a heparinised blood sample averaging about 116 mL. All of the isolated RNA was reverse transcribed, so expressed TCRB transcripts were sequenced. Only in-frame clones appear in the TCRdb table, and some are missing; sequencing was by immunoSEQ multiplex PCR. The data hold approximately 300,000 clones, with approximately 9.9% observed a single time. The V and J genes are TRBV15 and TRBJ2-7; D uncertain. The receptor comes from a woman in her thirties in good health. Sequenced sample: naive CD4+ T cells from blood. CDR3 bases: TGTGCCACCAGCAGAGATACAGTGAACTACGAGCAGTACTTC. This codes for CATSRDTVNYEQYF.